The text below deals with one T cell receptor beta chain. What it binds is not known. Sequenced by immunoSEQ multiplex PCR; TCRdb stores in-frame clones only, minus some. The data show around 50,000 clones, with roughly 91% seen just once and about 2.6% held by the top ten. The data belong to a study of PD-L1 blockade in urothelial cancer. In the study overall: The year 2014 saw patients start atezolizumab, 1,200 mg intravenously every 3 weeks. Broader study findings: Tumor-associated clones in blood expanded more at 3 weeks in durable-benefit patients.

Time point noted: peripheral blood 6 weeks after treatment start. Every patient provided from 1 to 8 samples, collected pretreatment and on-treatment. The CDR3 runs to 14 residues. The V end lost 2 bases, the J end lost 6 bases, and 10 bases lay between the germline ends. Germline values: CDR1 SEHNR, CDR2 FQNEAQ (reference sequence). The sequence was obtained from a man aged 55 to 70 with urothelial cancer. Sequenced here: PBMCs, sampled around atezolizumab (anti-PD-L1) treatment. The V and J genes are TRBV7-9 and TRBJ2-2, with a tentative D call TRBD2 (5 bases). CDR3 sequence (DNA): TGTGCCAGCAGCTTAAAAGGACTTCCCGGGGAGCTGTTTTTT. It encodes CASSLKGLPGELFF.